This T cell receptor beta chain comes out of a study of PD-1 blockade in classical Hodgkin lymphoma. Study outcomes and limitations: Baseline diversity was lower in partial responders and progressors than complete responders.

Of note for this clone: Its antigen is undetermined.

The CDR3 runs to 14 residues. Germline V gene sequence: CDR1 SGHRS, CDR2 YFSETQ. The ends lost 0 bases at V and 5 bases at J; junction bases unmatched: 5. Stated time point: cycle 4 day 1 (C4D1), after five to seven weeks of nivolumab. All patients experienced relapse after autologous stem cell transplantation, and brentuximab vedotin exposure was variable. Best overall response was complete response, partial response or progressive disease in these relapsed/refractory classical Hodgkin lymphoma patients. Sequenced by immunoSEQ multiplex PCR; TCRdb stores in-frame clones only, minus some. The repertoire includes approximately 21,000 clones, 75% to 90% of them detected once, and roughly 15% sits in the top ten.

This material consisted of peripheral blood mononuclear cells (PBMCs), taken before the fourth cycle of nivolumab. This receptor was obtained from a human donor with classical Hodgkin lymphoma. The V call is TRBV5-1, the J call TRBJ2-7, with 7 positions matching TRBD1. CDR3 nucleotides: TGCGCCAGCAGCTTGGAGGGACAGAGGAACGAGCAGTACTTC. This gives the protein CASSLEGQRNEQYF.